What follows is one T cell receptor beta chain and its context. This clone has just one count. This receptor's antigen is unknown. Qualities for individual bases were not recorded, and no much larger clone is one base off. This sample was taken from a study of T cell responses to AZD1222 COVID-19 vaccine (dated by TCRdb to about 2021). About the investigation overall: Because spike-specific TCR depth and breadth did not differ between the two schedules, AZD1222 recipients who got a second dose at roughly 4 weeks were pooled with those who got a second dose at roughly 12 weeks. Trial participants were enrolled by age into 18-55, 56-69 and 70-plus year subgroups, with approximately 150, 28 and 58 TCR-sequenced participants respectively. A total of under 250 trial participants underwent TCR sequencing, of whom nearly 210 had received two doses of AZD1222 and around 25 had received two doses of the MenACWY control vaccine.

The investigation overall reported the following: Most participants were white British and females outnumbered males, and the authors suggested that clonal diversity may have been underestimated. Nearly half of unique spike-specific TCRs reportedly recognized epitopes outside regions mutated in the B.1.351 and B.1.1.7 variants. After two AZD1222 doses, spike-specific TCR breadth and depth were significantly higher than at day 0 and than in MenACWY recipients. The 56-69-year group was small, and its depth increase did not reach significance, likely because of low power. The vaccine-associated CD4 TCRs covered the entire spike protein, and the dominant responses fell in regions 160-218 and 743-854. Conclusions about previously exposed vaccinees are limited because only six or seven AZD1222 recipients were SARS-CoV-2 seropositive at baseline. No day 14 peak-response samples were available, so repertoires were characterized only after the peak T cell response.

The CDR3 regions of human TCRbeta chains were analyzed by immunosequencing. In the original analysis: Repertoire TCRs were checked for matches against a reference library of SARS-CoV-2-specific TCRs that had been generated using the MIRA antigen-specificity platform. Breadth meant the fraction of unique TCRs that were SARS-CoV-2-associated, whereas depth meant the fraction of total T cells that were SARS-CoV-2-associated. Using the MIRA data, every spike-specific TCR was mapped to the spike region that the TCR reacted to and assigned to either a CD4 or a CD8 class. Log10-transformed breadth and depth values were compared by one-way ANOVA with Sidak's multiple comparisons tests. Imported from immuneACCESS, the table was reduced by TCRdb to in-frame sequences with V and J called. These copies leave out some clones; in studies compared against another copy, an unresolved V gene accounts for under half, and the cause of the remainder is not known. V and J calls and clone size come straight from that table; D and trimming were deduced from the DNA. Counted in this sample were 55,000 to 90,000 clones; 80% to 85% of them appeared once. 9.5% to 10% of the sample is taken by the ten largest.

What this sample's time point label stands for: baseline before first vaccination. Samples from vaccinated people were obtained from the UK trials COV001 and COV002, which included a single-blind randomized controlled phase 2/3 trial of AZD1222 (ChAdOx1 nCoV-19) in healthy adults. Trial participant PBMC samples were collected at day 0 and day 28 after the second dose for TCRbeta chain sequencing. The germline V gene yields SQVTM for CDR1 and ANQGSEA for CDR2. Including cysteine and phenylalanine, the CDR3 has 13 amino acids. Only the CDR3 region is kept as DNA, spanning 39 bases read in frame from base 1. The germline ends are 11 bases apart after V is trimmed by 4 bases and J by 3 bases.

The chain joins TRBV29-1 to TRBJ2-3; a confident D gene designation cannot be given. The TCR comes from an adult in good health. Sequencing was performed on peripheral blood, taken on day 0 of AZD1222 vaccination. The nucleotide sequence reads as follows: TGCAGCGTTGTCGGCCTAGAAACAGATACGCAGTATTTT. It translates to CSVVGLETDTQYF.